Listed below are T cell receptor beta chains from one sample, sequenced in a study of human thymus T cells. Sequenced by immunoSEQ multiplex PCR; TCRdb stores in-frame clones only, minus some. This table holds about 130,000 clones, over 85% found once. Sequenced material: thymus tissue. The source of these receptors is a boy under two years old with a congenital heart defect but otherwise immunologically healthy. The CDR3 runs from the conserved cysteine through the conserved F or W. The D gene is left open where the match is weak. The size field is filled for only some rows; it gives once, few, many or a size class.

J gene: TRBJ1-2
D gene: .
clone size: .
V gene: TRBV6-5
CDR3 protein: CASSSTQGNYGYTF
CDR3 DNA: TGTGCCAGCAGTTCCACACAGGGAAACTATGGCTACACCTTC

J gene: TRBJ2-2
D gene: .
clone size: .
V gene: TRBV5-1
CDR3 protein: CASSLAEGREGPGELFF
CDR3 DNA: TGCGCCAGCAGCTTGGCCGAAGGACGAGAGGGACCCGGGGAGCTGTTTTTT

J gene: TRBJ2-1
D gene: .
clone size: once
V gene: TRBV7-2
CDR3 protein: CASSRYPGLINEQFF
CDR3 DNA: TGTGCCAGCAGCCGATACCCTGGACTAATCAATGAGCAGTTCTTC

J gene: TRBJ1-6
D gene: TRBD1
clone size: .
V gene: TRBV11-3
CDR3 protein: CASSFGQEESPLHF
CDR3 DNA: TGTGCCAGCAGCTTTGGACAGGAGGAGTCACCCCTCCACTTT

J gene: TRBJ1-1
D gene: .
clone size: .
V gene: TRBV5-4
CDR3 protein: CASSLTAFTNTEAFF
CDR3 DNA: TGTGCCAGCAGCTTGACAGCGTTTACGAACACTGAAGCTTTCTTT

J gene: TRBJ1-4
D gene: .
clone size: .
V gene: TRBV7-9
CDR3 protein: CASSPGFRVTNEKLFF
CDR3 DNA: TGTGCCAGCAGCCCCGGATTCAGGGTAACTAATGAAAAACTGTTTTTT

J gene: TRBJ1-2
D gene: .
clone size: .
V gene: TRBV7-9
CDR3 protein: CASTRGPFYGYTF
CDR3 DNA: TGTGCCAGCACGAGGGGTCCGTTCTATGGCTACACCTTC

J gene: TRBJ2-5
D gene: .
clone size: .
V gene: TRBV30
CDR3 protein: CAWSVEETQYF
CDR3 DNA: TGTGCCTGGAGTGTAGAAGAGACCCAGTACTTC

J gene: TRBJ2-1
D gene: .
clone size: .
V gene: TRBV6-8
CDR3 protein: CARKPAVGRGEQFF
CDR3 DNA: TGTGCTCGCAAGCCAGCAGTGGGAAGGGGTGAGCAGTTCTTC

J gene: TRBJ2-7
D gene: TRBD2
clone size: .
V gene: TRBV2
CDR3 protein: CASSGLAGGRQFYEQYF
CDR3 DNA: TGTGCCAGCAGTGGTCTAGCGGGGGGCCGACAGTTTTACGAGCAGTACTTC

J gene: TRBJ2-7
D gene: .
clone size: few
V gene: TRBV28
CDR3 protein: CASSMYYEQYF
CDR3 DNA: TGTGCCAGCAGTATGTACTACGAGCAGTACTTC

J gene: TRBJ1-1
D gene: .
clone size: .
V gene: TRBV6-6
CDR3 protein: CASTPGTEAFF
CDR3 DNA: TGTGCCAGCACCCCGGGCACTGAAGCTTTCTTT

J gene: TRBJ1-3
D gene: TRBD1
clone size: .
V gene: TRBV19
CDR3 protein: CASSPKTGTAGNTIYF
CDR3 DNA: TGTGCCAGTAGTCCAAAGACAGGGACCGCTGGAAACACCATATATTTT

J gene: TRBJ1-6
D gene: .
clone size: .
V gene: TRBV4-3
CDR3 protein: CASSQAKGSPLHF
CDR3 DNA: TGCGCCAGCAGCCAAGCTAAAGGTTCACCCCTCCACTTT

J gene: TRBJ2-7
D gene: .
clone size: .
V gene: TRBV11-1
CDR3 protein: CASSLKKGTPSSYEQYF
CDR3 DNA: TGTGCCAGCAGCTTAAAAAAGGGTACCCCGTCCTCCTACGAGCAGTACTTC

J gene: TRBJ1-6
D gene: .
clone size: .
V gene: TRBV5-1
CDR3 protein: CASSLKGLEPLHF
CDR3 DNA: TGCGCCAGCAGCTTGAAGGGCCTTGAACCCCTCCACTTT

J gene: TRBJ2-2
D gene: TRBD2
clone size: .
V gene: TRBV19
CDR3 protein: CASSIRVGAGANTGELFF
CDR3 DNA: TGTGCCAGTAGTATCCGGGTCGGGGCGGGGGCGAACACCGGGGAGCTGTTTTTT

J gene: TRBJ1-6
D gene: .
clone size: .
V gene: TRBV19
CDR3 protein: CASSARPSSYNSPLHF
CDR3 DNA: TGTGCCAGTAGTGCTAGACCCAGCTCCTATAATTCACCCCTCCACTTT

J gene: TRBJ2-7
D gene: .
clone size: .
V gene: TRBV5-1
CDR3 protein: CASSPGQSYEQYF
CDR3 DNA: TGCGCCAGCAGCCCAGGACAGTCCTACGAGCAGTACTTC

J gene: TRBJ1-5
D gene: .
clone size: .
V gene: TRBV6-1
CDR3 protein: CATRQGNQPQHF
CDR3 DNA: TGTGCCACCCGACAGGGCAATCAGCCCCAGCATTTT

J gene: TRBJ1-1
D gene: .
clone size: .
V gene: TRBV27
CDR3 protein: CASSLGGRAFF
CDR3 DNA: TGTGCCAGCAGTTTAGGGGGGAGGGCTTTCTTT

J gene: TRBJ2-2
D gene: .
clone size: .
V gene: TRBV30
CDR3 protein: CAWSRLLGPDTGELFF
CDR3 DNA: TGTGCCTGGAGTCGCCTCCTGGGCCCCGACACCGGGGAGCTGTTTTTT

J gene: TRBJ2-2
D gene: .
clone size: few
V gene: TRBV6-1
CDR3 protein: CASSEAKNTGELFF
CDR3 DNA: TGTGCCAGCAGTGAAGCCAAGAACACCGGGGAGCTGTTTTTT

J gene: TRBJ1-3
D gene: .
clone size: once
V gene: TRBV5-4
CDR3 protein: CASTPENTPAGGNTIYF
CDR3 DNA: TGTGCCAGCACCCCCGAAAATACCCCCGCAGGGGGAAACACCATATATTTT

J gene: TRBJ1-6
D gene: .
clone size: .
V gene: TRBV27
CDR3 protein: CASSQQGSSYNSPLHF
CDR3 DNA: TGTGCCAGCAGTCAACAGGGTAGCTCCTATAATTCACCCCTCCACTTT